This T cell receptor beta chain was sequenced during a study of blood T cell repertoires in COVID-19. Study summary: The cDNA or gDNA used as material had been derived from T cells, B-cell-depleted T cells, or PBMCs.

This clone has only one observation. Profiling relied on immunoSEQ multiplex PCR, and the TCRdb table lists in-frame clones only, not all of them. The data hold approximately 130,000 clones, with approximately 85% observed a single time. Trimming cost V 4 bases and J 0 bases; bases outside gene matches: 6. The CDR3 extends over 16 amino acids. CDR1 is SGHRS, CDR2 YFSETQ, per germline. This chain connects TRBV5-1 to TRBJ2-7, with 11 bases aligning to TRBD1. The TCR sequence derives from a human donor in a cohort sampled during active COVID-19. The sample taken for sequencing was peripheral blood. CDR3 sequence (DNA): TGCGCCAGCAGCCCCTGGACAGGGGGCCCCTCCTACGAGCAGTACTTC. Its protein product is CASSPWTGGPSYEQYF. The full variable domain, rest sourced from reference TRBV5-1 and TRBJ2-7, is KAGVTQTPRYLIKTRGQQVTLSCSPISGHRSVSWYQQTPGQGLQFLFEYFSETQRNKGNFPGRFSGRQFSNSRSEMNVSTLELGDSALYLCASSPWTGGPSYEQYFGPGTRLTVT.